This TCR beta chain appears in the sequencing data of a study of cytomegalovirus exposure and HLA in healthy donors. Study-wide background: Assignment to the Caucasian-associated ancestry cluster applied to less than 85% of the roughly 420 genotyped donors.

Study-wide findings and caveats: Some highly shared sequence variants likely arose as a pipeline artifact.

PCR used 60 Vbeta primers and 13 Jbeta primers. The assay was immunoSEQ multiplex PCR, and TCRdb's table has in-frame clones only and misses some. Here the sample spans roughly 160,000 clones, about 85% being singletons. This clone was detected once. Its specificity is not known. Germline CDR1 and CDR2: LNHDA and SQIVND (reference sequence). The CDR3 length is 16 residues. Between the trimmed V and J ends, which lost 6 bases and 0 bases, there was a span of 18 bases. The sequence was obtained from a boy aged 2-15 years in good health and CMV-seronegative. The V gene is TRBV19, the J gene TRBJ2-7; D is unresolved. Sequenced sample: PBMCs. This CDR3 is CASRTPNRRGSYEQYF. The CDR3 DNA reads TGTGCCAGTAGGACCCCCAACCGAAGAGGCTCCTACGAGCAGTACTTC.